This is a list of T cell receptor beta chains from one sample in a study of T cells after yellow fever vaccination. MiXCR was run by TCRdb on the 5' RACE reads, yielding one entry per CDR3 protein. The table lists 300,000 to 350,000 distinct CDR3 sequences, almost 4% of them singletons, with approximately 25% in the top ten. The sample was PBMCs, taken 5 days after the yellow fever booster vaccination. These receptors originate from a man aged 18 to 35 who received the YFV17D yellow fever vaccine. CDR3s include the opening cysteine and the closing phenylalanine or tryptophan. D genes are given only for firm matches. Clone size is not always given. Where it is, it says once, few, many or a class for expanded clones.

J gene,V gene,clone size,D gene,CDR3 protein,CDR3 DNA
TRBJ2-1,TRBV5-1,few,TRBD2,CASSTGLAGDNEQFF,TGCGCCAGCAGCACGGGACTAGCGGGGGACAATGAGCAGTTCTTC
TRBJ2-1,TRBV5-4,.,.,CASSLEGHRSSYNEQFF,TGTGCCAGCAGCTTGGAGGGGCACAGGAGCTCCTACAATGAGCAGTTCTTC
TRBJ1-1,TRBV5-1,many,.,CASSLGLRNTEAFF,TGCGCCAGCAGCTTAGGTTTGCGGAACACTGAAGCTTTCTTT
TRBJ2-2,TRBV20-1,.,.,CSARMARGGTGELFF,TGCAGTGCTAGAATGGCCAGGGGCGGGACCGGGGAGCTGTTTTTT
TRBJ2-1,TRBV5-1,many,.,CASSRGQSSLSYNEQFF,TGCGCCAGCAGCCGAGGACAGTCTTCCCTCTCCTACAATGAGCAGTTCTTC
TRBJ1-1,TRBV27,.,TRBD1,CASSIQGVNTEAFF,TGTGCCAGCAGCATACAGGGGGTTAACACTGAAGCTTTCTTT
TRBJ2-7,TRBV20-1,.,.,CSAAPRGVYEQYF,TGCAGTGCCGCTCCGCGGGGAGTCTACGAGCAGTACTTC
TRBJ2-4,TRBV20-1,many,.,CSARDPSLGWVKNIQYF,TGCAGTGCTAGAGATCCTAGCTTAGGGTGGGTTAAAAACATTCAGTACTTC
TRBJ1-5,TRBV2,.,.,CASRLGMRGNQPQHF,TGTGCCAGCAGACTGGGGATGAGGGGCAATCAGCCCCAGCATTTT
TRBJ2-7,TRBV7-2,.,TRBD1,CASRRPGQGIEQYF,TGTGCCAGCAGGAGGCCGGGACAGGGCATCGAGCAGTACTTC
TRBJ2-5,TRBV7-7,few,.,CASSAGPEETQYF,TGTGCCAGCAGCGCGGGACCAGAAGAGACCCAGTACTTC
TRBJ1-2,TRBV7-2,.,TRBD1,CASSSTGGLGGYTF,TGTGCCAGCAGCTCTACAGGGGGCCTGGGTGGCTACACCTTC
TRBJ1-2,TRBV20-1,few,.,CSALGQYYGYTF,TGCAGTGCCCTTGGACAGTACTATGGCTACACCTTC
TRBJ1-4,TRBV5-1,many,.,CASSPTDRTNEKLFF,TGCGCCAGCAGCCCTACCGACAGGACTAATGAAAAACTGTTTTTT
TRBJ2-1,TRBV20-1,few,.,CSASGAGEQFF,TGCAGTGCTAGTGGGGCCGGTGAGCAGTTCTTC
TRBJ2-4,TRBV23-1,few,TRBD1,CASSQTKRQGETKNIQYF,TGCGCCAGCAGTCAAACTAAAAGACAGGGTGAGACCAAAAACATTCAGTACTTC
TRBJ2-4,TRBV4-3,many,.,CASSQDMADKNIQYF,TGCGCCAGCAGCCAAGATATGGCAGATAAAAACATTCAGTACTTC
TRBJ2-7,TRBV5-1,many,TRBD2,CASSITLAGGSSYEQYF,TGCGCCAGCAGCATAACCTTAGCGGGGGGCAGCTCCTACGAGCAGTACTTC
TRBJ2-5,TRBV18,few,.,CASSPPAGSQETQYF,TGTGCCAGCTCACCACCGGCAGGGTCACAAGAGACCCAGTACTTC
TRBJ2-7,TRBV7-8,many,TRBD1,CASSSPDRAYEQYF,TGTGCCAGCAGCTCCCCGGACAGGGCCTACGAGCAGTACTTC
TRBJ2-1,TRBV4-1,few,.,CASTEGVLGSYNEQFF,TGCGCCAGCACCGAAGGGGTCCTGGGGTCCTACAATGAGCAGTTCTTC
TRBJ2-1,TRBV7-2,few,.,CASSFSQGYNEQFF,TGTGCCAGCAGCTTTAGCCAGGGGTACAATGAGCAGTTCTTC
TRBJ1-6,TRBV6-5,many,.,CASTPAGTWGQSPLHF,TGTGCCAGCACCCCCGCCGGGACCTGGGGACAATCACCCCTCCACTTT
TRBJ2-7,TRBV20-1,.,TRBD1,CSARDFRGGEPHEQYF,TGCAGTGCTAGAGATTTTAGAGGGGGCGAACCCCACGAGCAGTACTTC
TRBJ1-6,TRBV5-1,few,.,CASSLVDGAMNSPLHF,TGCGCCAGCAGCTTGGTAGACGGGGCAATGAATTCACCCCTCCACTTT
TRBJ2-3,TRBV20-1,few,.,CSAKRTVHTDTQYF,TGCAGTGCTAAGAGGACTGTTCACACAGATACGCAGTATTTT
TRBJ2-5,TRBV29-1,few,.,CSVVMAPGETQYF,TGCAGCGTTGTGATGGCCCCGGGAGAGACCCAGTACTTC
TRBJ2-2,TRBV5-7,few,TRBD1,CARPMNGTGITGELFF,TGTGCCAGACCTATGAATGGGACAGGGATCACCGGGGAGCTGTTTTTT